These 15 T cell receptor beta chains share one sample of origin, sequenced in a study of shared clonotypes between healthy human individuals. Profiling relied on immunoSEQ multiplex PCR, and the TCRdb table lists in-frame clones only, not all of them. This table holds fewer than 2.5 million clones, more than 85% found once. The sequenced material came from naive CD4+ T cells from PBMCs. Subset reported: CD45RA+ positively selected. These receptors were collected from a young man in good health. Some clones in this sample may be carry-over from other donors' samples.

The chain uses TRBV5-1 and TRBJ1-2; 11 bases match TRBD1. Germline CDR1 SGHRS, CDR2 YFSETQ. The length of the CDR3 is 13 residues. With 4 bases clipped from V and 6 bases from J, the junction kept 2 bases outside the gene matches. CDR3 residues: CASSRGQGDGYTF. The DNA for the CDR3 is TGCGCCAGCAGCCGGGGACAGGGGGATGGCTACACCTTC.

The chain carries TRBV2 and TRBJ2-7; D could derive from TRBD1 or TRBD2 (5 bases each). The V end lost 4 bases, the J end lost 6 bases, and 10 bases lay between the germline ends. This CDR3 region has 12 residues. Per the germline V gene, CDR1 is SNHLY and CDR2 is FYNNEI. The CDR3 DNA is TGTGCCAGCAGTGTCCCGGGACGCGAGCAGTACTTC. Protein product: CASSVPGREQYF.

The CDR3 nucleotides are TGTGCCATCAGGGACAGGCAGGACTATGGCTACACCTTC. It yields the protein CAIRDRQDYGYTF. V gene TRBV28 combines with J gene TRBJ1-2, with 8 bases that match TRBD1. The CDR3 consists of 13 residues. The V and J ends lost 10 bases and 3 bases, in that order; junction bases with no gene match: 7. Germline values: CDR1 MDHEN, CDR2 SYDVKM.

V usage is TRBV6-5 and J usage is TRBJ1-1, with a possible D match to TRBD1 (5 bases). The CDR3 consists of 12 residues. V gave up 10 bases and J gave up 1 base, with 10 bases separating them. Germline values: CDR1 MNHEY, CDR2 SVGAGI. CDR3 bases: TGTGCCACCTCAACAGGGAACACTGAAGCTTTCTTT. Protein sequence: CATSTGNTEAFF.

This clone has only one observation. The chain uses TRBV28 and TRBJ1-3; D is perhaps TRBD1 (6 bases). Germline V gene data show CDR1 as MDHEN and CDR2 as SYDVKM. This CDR3 has 16 amino acids. V was cut by 7 bases and J by 1 base, with 17 bases left in between. In DNA, the CDR3 is TGTGCCAGCACCCCTGGGGGCTCGGGATCTGGAAACACCATATATTTT. Residues: CASTPGGSGSGNTIYF.

The chain links TRBV27 to TRBJ2-1, with 12 bases identical to TRBD2. J gave up 5 bases and V 8 bases, and 7 bases lay outside the gene matches. Germline V CDR1 and CDR2: MNHEY, SMNVEV (reference sequence). The CDR3 runs to 15 residues. CDR3 nucleotide sequence: TGTGCCAGCCACCCTAGCGGGAGGGCCAACAATGAGCAGTTCTTC. It encodes CASHPSGRANNEQFF.

The chain employs TRBV5-5 and TRBJ2-7, with D possibly called TRBD1 or TRBD2 (5 bases each). The ends were cut back, 6 bases at V and 2 bases at J, with 18 bases in the middle. This CDR3 is 15 amino acids long. CDR1 is SGHKS, CDR2 YYEKEE, per germline (reference sequence). The CDR3 protein is CASNKNRDRAYEQYF. DNA of the CDR3: TGTGCCAGCAACAAAAACCGGGACCGAGCCTACGAGCAGTACTTC.

The chain links TRBV11-2 to TRBJ2-2; D remains unclear. The V end lost 4 bases, the J end lost 7 bases, and 10 bases lay between the germline ends. The CDR3 runs 13 residues. The V gene's germline CDR1 is SGHAT and CDR2 FQNNGV. The CDR3 coding sequence is TGTGCCAGCAGCTCGCCCCGCGGCGGGGAGCTGTTTTTT. Its translation is CASSSPRGGELFF.

The chain employs TRBV7-2 and TRBJ2-2; the match to TRBD2 covers 9 bases. CDR1 is SGHTA, CDR2 FQGNSA, per germline. V lost 0 bases and J lost 8; bases outside the gene matches: 10. CDR3 length equals 17 residues. The CDR3 coding sequence is TGTGCCAGCAGCTTAGCGCAGGGCGGGAGGGGCTTAGGGGAGCTGTTTTTT. This encodes CASSLAQGGRGLGELFF.

The table lists this clone with a count of one. The V call is TRBV6-7, the J call TRBJ2-7; 7 bases agree with TRBD2. TRBV6-7 is sorted into the ORF group, with uncertain function. V shed 6 bases and J 4 bases; nucleotides not matched to a gene: 12. The CDR3 extends over 15 amino acids. Written as DNA, the CDR3 is TGTGCCAGCAGGCCCAGCCCGGGCGGGAGTTACGAGCAGTACTTC. Translated, it gives CASRPSPGGSYEQYF.

The V call is TRBV30, the J call TRBJ2-2, with TRBD2 identical over 13 bases. The CDR3 is made up of 16 amino acids. Germline V gives CDR1 GTSNPN, CDR2 SVGIG (reference sequence). J gave up 6 bases and V 2 bases, and 6 bases lay outside the gene matches. The CDR3 here is CAWSMGLAGPSGELFF. The CDR3 region has the DNA TGTGCCTGGAGTATGGGACTAGCGGGACCCTCCGGGGAGCTGTTTTTT.

The chain combines TRBV23-1 with TRBJ2-7, with 9 bases fitting TRBD2. TRBV23-1 counts as an open reading frame of uncertain function. There are 17 residues in the CDR3. J was trimmed by 2 bases and V by 6 bases; bases with no gene match: 14. As DNA, the CDR3 is TGCGCCAGCAGCCTCAAGACTAGCGGCACGGAGGCCTACGAGCAGTACTTC. Translated: CASSLKTSGTEAYEQYF.

CDR3 bases: TGCAGCGTTGAAGTAGGGGGCGCAGGGACCCAGTACTTC. This codes for CSVEVGGAGTQYF. The V and J genes are TRBV29-1 and TRBJ2-5; 7 positions agree with TRBD1. Germline assignment: CDR1 SQVTM and CDR2 ANQGSEA. The CDR3 covers 13 residues. After removal of 1 base from V and 7 bases from J, the junction contained 6 bases not matched to a gene. The variable domain in full, with the rest retrieved from reference TRBV29-1 and TRBJ2-5, is SAVISQKPSRDICQRGTSLTIQCQVDSQVTMMFWYRQQPGQSLTLIATANQGSEATYESGFVIDKFPISRPNLTFSTLTVSNMSPEDSSIYLCSVEVGGAGTQYFGPGTRLLVL.

The chain uses TRBV10-3 and TRBJ2-5, with 8 bases identical to TRBD2. Germline trimming cut 10 bases from V and 4 bases from J; bases unmatched to any gene: 8. The CDR3 contains 13 residues. Germline values: CDR1 ENHRY, CDR2 SYGVKD. CDR3 nucleotide sequence: TGTGCCACCACAGCGGGAGTCAGAGAGACCCAGTACTTC. This translates into CATTAGVRETQYF.

The rearrangement uses TRBV4-1 and TRBJ2-2, with a weak D call TRBD1 (5 bases). Germline-derived CDR1 and CDR2 are MGHRA and YSYEKL. This CDR3 has 15 residues. Trimming removed 4 bases at V and 1 base at J, with 10 bases between. CDR3 in amino acids: CASSRQQGNTGELFF. Here the CDR3 DNA reads TGCGCCAGCAGCCGCCAGCAGGGGAACACCGGGGAGCTGTTTTTT.